Each of the 14 T cell receptor beta chains below was sequenced from the same sample in a study of control samples from healthy donors and cancer patients. Method: immunoSEQ multiplex PCR; TCRdb's copy keeps in-frame clones and lacks some. This table holds some 65,000 clones, roughly 82% found once. Source material: PBMCs. All receptors come from a woman aged 50 to 60 with lung cancer.

V and J are TRBV6-6 and TRBJ1-1; D not certain. Looked up from germline, CDR1 is MNHNY and CDR2 is SVGAGI (reference sequence). The CDR3 spans 15 residues. The ends were cut back, 10 bases at V and 1 base at J, with 19 bases in the middle. The CDR3 coding sequence is TGTGCCATACCCGGGCAGCCCTTGTCGAACACTGAAGCTTTCTTT. Translated, it gives CAIPGQPLSNTEAFF.

The J gene is TRBJ2-7, the V gene TRBV7-2; D is ambiguous. CDR3 length equals 12 residues. Germline CDR1 reads SGHTA; CDR2 reads FQGNSA. Deletions cut 2 bases from V and 7 bases from J, with 9 bases between. The CDR3 nucleotides are TGTGCCAGCAGCTTACTCCCGTTGGAGCAGTACTTC. Translating gives CASSLLPLEQYF.

The chain couples TRBV11-2 to TRBJ1-5, with D hard to call. The CDR3 totals 13 residues. Germline values: CDR1 SGHAT, CDR2 FQNNGV. V dropped 2 bases and J dropped 5 bases, with 7 bases sitting between them. Here the CDR3 reads CASSLSEYQPQHF. The CDR3 DNA sequence: TGTGCCAGCAGCTTAAGTGAGTATCAGCCCCAGCATTTT.

J is TRBJ1-1 and V is TRBV27; TRBD1 is a possible D gene (5 bases). CDR3 size: 11 residues. CDR1 and CDR2 (germline): MNHEY, SMNVEV (reference sequence). Trimming removed 9 bases from V and 5 bases from J, with 10 bases in between. CDR3 sequence: CASHAGTEAFF. CDR3 coding DNA: TGTGCCAGTCATGCAGGGACTGAAGCTTTCTTT.

This clone was seen only a few times. V is TRBV29-1 and J is TRBJ2-5; D unclear. Germline CDR1 SQVTM, CDR2 ANQGSEA. V lost 5 bases, J lost 5 bases, and 15 bases lay in between. The CDR3 runs 13 residues. CDR3 sequence (DNA): TGCAGCGTTATCCTACTGGTCAGCGAGACCCAGTACTTC. Protein product: CSVILLVSETQYF. The entire variable domain, with the rest obtained from reference TRBV29-1 and TRBJ2-5, is as follows: SAVISQKPSRDICQRGTSLTIQCQVDSQVTMMFWYRQQPGQSLTLIATANQGSEATYESGFVIDKFPISRPNLTFSTLTVSNMSPEDSSIYLCSVILLVSETQYFGPGTRLLVL.

The chain recombines TRBV9 with TRBJ2-2; a weak D match, TRBD1 (6 bases). This CDR3 region has 14 residues. Looked up from germline, CDR1 is SGDLS and CDR2 is YYNGEE. The V gene lost 4 bases and the J gene lost 6 bases, with 13 bases spanning the gap. CDR3 coding DNA: TGTGCCAGCAGCATAAGGACAGCCCCCGGGGAGCTGTTTTTT. Encoded protein: CASSIRTAPGELFF.

This chain links TRBV2 with TRBJ1-5; the D is unclear. Germline V lookup: CDR1 SNHLY, CDR2 FYNNEI. Trimming took off 3 bases at V and 4 bases at J, with 4 bases between the two ends. There are 12 residues in the CDR3. CDR3 nucleotides: TGTGCCAGCAGTGAGCTAAATCAGCCCCAGCATTTT. Its protein is CASSELNQPQHF. The variable domain in full, with the rest retrieved from reference TRBV2 and TRBJ1-5, is EPEVTQTPSHQVTQMGQEVILRCVPISNHLYFYWYRQILGQKVEFLVSFYNNEISEKSEIFDDQFSVERPDGSNFTLKIRSTKLEDSAMYFCASSELNQPQHFGDGTRLSIL.

This clone turned up a few times. This chain connects TRBV7-3 to TRBJ1-1; 8 bases align to TRBD1. The CDR3 is 13 amino acids. V was pared by 5 bases and J by 8 bases, with 7 bases of the junction left unmatched. Germline CDR1 SGHTA, CDR2 FQGTGA. The CDR3 loop is CASSLQGGLEAFF. As DNA, the CDR3 is TGTGCCAGCAGCCTACAGGGGGGGTTAGAAGCTTTCTTT.

This clone showed up just once. The chain's CDR3 is CASSLAGGSTDTQYF. CDR3 in DNA: TGCGCCAGCAGCTTGGCGGGGGGGAGCACAGATACGCAGTATTTT. The chain links TRBV5-1 to TRBJ2-3, with TRBD2 identical over 8 bases. The CDR3 runs 15 residues. CDR1 and CDR2 (germline): SGHRS, YFSETQ. The junction had 0 bases not matched to a gene; V was cut back by 0 bases and J by 0 bases.

The chain has TRBV7-2 and TRBJ1-2; no definite D call. The germline V gene has CDR1 SGHTA and CDR2 FQGNSA. Trimming stripped 4 bases from V and 4 bases from J, with 10 bases between. This CDR3 is 13 amino acids long. The CDR3 is CASSSAEAYGYTF. CDR3 bases: TGTGCCAGCAGCTCCGCGGAGGCCTATGGCTACACCTTC.

This clone has just one count. The J gene is TRBJ2-7, the V gene TRBV7-8; 7 nucleotides align to TRBD1. Losses at the gene ends were 3 bases for V and 3 bases for J; bases not matched to a gene: 5. CDR3 length: 14 residues. CDR1 is SGHVS and CDR2 is FQNEAQ in the germline V gene. The CDR3 DNA reads TGTGCCAGCAGCTTGGGACAGAGGCTCTACGAGCAGTACTTC. Translated, it gives CASSLGQRLYEQYF. The entire variable domain, with the rest obtained from reference TRBV7-8 and TRBJ2-7, is as follows: GAGVSQSPRYKVAKRGQDVALRCDPISGHVSLFWYQQALGQGPEFLTYFQNEAQLDKSGLPSDRFFAERPEGSVSTLKIQRTQQEDSAVYLCASSLGQRLYEQYFGPGTRLTVT.

J is TRBJ1-1 and V is TRBV2; D remains ambiguous. Germline V gives CDR1 SNHLY, CDR2 FYNNEI. V shed 7 bases and J shed 6 bases, with 15 bases lying between them. This CDR3 contains 13 residues. The CDR3, as DNA: TGTGCCAGCATAAAATCCCTGGGGTCTGAAGCTTTCTTT. Encoded protein: CASIKSLGSEAFF.

This clone showed up just once. This chain uses TRBV27 with TRBJ1-5, with D tentatively TRBD1 (5 bases). CDR3 length equals 13 residues. Trimming cost V 6 bases and J 5 bases, with 11 bases left between them. The germline gives CDR1 MNHEY, CDR2 SMNVEV (reference sequence). The chain's CDR3 is CASSLRGDQPQHF. DNA of the CDR3: TGTGCCAGCAGCCTCCGGGGGGATCAGCCCCAGCATTTT.

This clone was seen just once. The chain has TRBV5-1 and TRBJ2-5; maybe TRBD1 (6 bases). This CDR3 is 16 amino acids long. Germline CDR1 is SGHRS and CDR2 is YFSETQ. The V gene lost 1 base and the J gene lost 2 bases, with 15 bases spanning the gap. CDR3 amino acids: CASSLRQGGTQETQYF. CDR3 DNA: TGCGCCAGCAGCTTGAGGCAGGGTGGGACACAAGAGACCCAGTACTTC.